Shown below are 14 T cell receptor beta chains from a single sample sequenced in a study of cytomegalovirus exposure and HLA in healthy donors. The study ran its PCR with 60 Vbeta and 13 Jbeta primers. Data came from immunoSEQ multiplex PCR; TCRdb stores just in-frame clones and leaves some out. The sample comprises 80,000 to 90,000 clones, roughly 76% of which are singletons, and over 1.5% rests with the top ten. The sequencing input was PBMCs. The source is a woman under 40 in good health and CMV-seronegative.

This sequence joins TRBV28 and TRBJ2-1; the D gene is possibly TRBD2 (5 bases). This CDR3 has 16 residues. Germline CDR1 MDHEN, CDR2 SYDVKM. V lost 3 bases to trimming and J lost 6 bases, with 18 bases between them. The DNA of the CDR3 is TGTGCCAGCAGTTTCCTACTGATCCGGGGAAGCAATGAGCAGTTCTTC. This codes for CASSFLLIRGSNEQFF.

For the CDR3, the DNA is TGTGCCAGCACCTATTCGAGGTACACTGAAGCTTTCTTT. Its translation: CASTYSRYTEAFF. The chain is built from TRBV6-5 and TRBJ1-1; D uncertain. The V and J ends lost 7 bases and 3 bases respectively, with 12 bases between them. The CDR3 has 13 residues. Germline CDR1 reads MNHEY; CDR2 reads SVGAGI.

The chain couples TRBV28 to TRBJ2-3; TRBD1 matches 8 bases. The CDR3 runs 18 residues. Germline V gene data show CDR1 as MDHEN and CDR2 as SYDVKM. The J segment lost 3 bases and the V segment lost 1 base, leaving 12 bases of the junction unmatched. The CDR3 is CASSLFGRGPRGTDTQYF. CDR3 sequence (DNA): TGTGCCAGCAGTTTATTTGGCAGGGGGCCGAGGGGTACAGATACGCAGTATTTT.

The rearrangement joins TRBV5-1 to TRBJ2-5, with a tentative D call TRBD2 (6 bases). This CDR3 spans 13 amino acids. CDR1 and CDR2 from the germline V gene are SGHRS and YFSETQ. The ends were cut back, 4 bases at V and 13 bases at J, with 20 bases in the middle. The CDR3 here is CASSPAGTLGGYF. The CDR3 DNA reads TGCGCCAGCAGCCCGGCGGGGACGCTGGGGGGGTACTTC. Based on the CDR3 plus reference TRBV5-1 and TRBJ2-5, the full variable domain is KAGVTQTPRYLIKTRGQQVTLSCSPISGHRSVSWYQQTPGQGLQFLFEYFSETQRNKGNFPGRFSGRQFSNSRSEMNVSTLELGDSALYLCASSPAGTLGGYFGPGTRLLVL.

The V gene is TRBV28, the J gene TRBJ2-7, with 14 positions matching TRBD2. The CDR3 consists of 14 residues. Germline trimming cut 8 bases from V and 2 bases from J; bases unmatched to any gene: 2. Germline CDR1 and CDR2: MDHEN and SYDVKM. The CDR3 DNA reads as TGTGCCAGCGCGACTAGCGGGAGGGCCTACGAGCAGTACTTC. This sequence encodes CASATSGRAYEQYF.

CDR3 loop: CASIDRDADTQYF. The CDR3 nucleotides are TGTGCCAGCATCGACAGGGACGCAGATACGCAGTATTTT. The chain employs TRBV2 and TRBJ2-3, with TRBD1 matching 7 bases. Germline V gene lookup returns CDR1 SNHLY and CDR2 FYNNEI. There are 13 residues in the CDR3. J was trimmed by 4 bases and V by 7 bases; bases with no gene match: 5.

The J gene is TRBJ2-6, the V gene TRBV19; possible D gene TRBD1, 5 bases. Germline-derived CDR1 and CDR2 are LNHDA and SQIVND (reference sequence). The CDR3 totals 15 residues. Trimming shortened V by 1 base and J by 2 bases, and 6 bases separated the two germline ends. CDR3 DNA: TGTGCCAGTAGTATAGGACAGCCTGGGGCCAACGTCCTGACTTTC. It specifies CASSIGQPGANVLTF. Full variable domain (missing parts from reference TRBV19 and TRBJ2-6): DGGITQSPKYLFRKEGQNVTLSCEQNLNHDAMYWYRQDPGQGLRLIYYSQIVNDFQKGDIAEGYSVSREKKESFPLTVTSAQKNPTAFYLCASSIGQPGANVLTFGAGSRLTVL.

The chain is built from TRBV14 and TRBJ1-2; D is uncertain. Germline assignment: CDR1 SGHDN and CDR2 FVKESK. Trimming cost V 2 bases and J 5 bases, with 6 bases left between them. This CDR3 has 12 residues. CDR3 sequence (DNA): TGTGCCAGCAGCCAATTCAGATATGGCTACACCTTC. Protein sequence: CASSQFRYGYTF.

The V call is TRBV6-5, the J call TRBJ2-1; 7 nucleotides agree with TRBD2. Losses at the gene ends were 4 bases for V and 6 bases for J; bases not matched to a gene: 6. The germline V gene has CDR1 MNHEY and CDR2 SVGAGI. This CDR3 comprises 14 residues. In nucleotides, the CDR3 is TGTGCCAGCAGTTCCGGACTAGTCGGCAATGAGCAGTTCTTC. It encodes CASSSGLVGNEQFF.

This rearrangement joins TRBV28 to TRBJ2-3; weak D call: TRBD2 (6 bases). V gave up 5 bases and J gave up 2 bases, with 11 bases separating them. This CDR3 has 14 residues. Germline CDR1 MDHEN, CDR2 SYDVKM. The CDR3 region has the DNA TGTGCCAGCAGTACTAGCTCCTTCACAGATACGCAGTATTTT. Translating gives CASSTSSFTDTQYF.

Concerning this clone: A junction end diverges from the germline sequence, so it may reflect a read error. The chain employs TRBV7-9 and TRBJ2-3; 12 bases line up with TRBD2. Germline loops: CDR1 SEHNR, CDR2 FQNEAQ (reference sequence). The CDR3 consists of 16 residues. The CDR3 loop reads CSSSFGLAGPSDTQYF. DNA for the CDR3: TGTTCCAGCAGCTTCGGACTAGCGGGACCGTCAGATACGCAGTATTTT.

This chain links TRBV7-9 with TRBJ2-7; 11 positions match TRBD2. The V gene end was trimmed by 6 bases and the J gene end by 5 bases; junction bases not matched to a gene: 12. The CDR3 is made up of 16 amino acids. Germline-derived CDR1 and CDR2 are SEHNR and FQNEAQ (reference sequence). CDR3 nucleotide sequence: TGTGCCAGCAGACCAAATACTAGCGGGAGCGTCCACGAGCAGTACTTC. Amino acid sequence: CASRPNTSGSVHEQYF.

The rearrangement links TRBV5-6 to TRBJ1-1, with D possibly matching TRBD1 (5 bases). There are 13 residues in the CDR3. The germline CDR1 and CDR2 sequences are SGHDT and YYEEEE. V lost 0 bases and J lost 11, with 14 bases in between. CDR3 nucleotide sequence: TGTGCCAGCAGCTTGGCGGGGGGGAGTGGGGCTTTCTTT. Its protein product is CASSLAGGSGAFF. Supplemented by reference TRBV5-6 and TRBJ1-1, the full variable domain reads DAGVTQSPTHLIKTRGQQVTLRCSPKSGHDTVSWYQQALGQGPQFIFQYYEEEERQRGNFPDRFSGHQFPNYSSELNVNALLLGDSALYLCASSLAGGSGAFFGQGTRLTVV.

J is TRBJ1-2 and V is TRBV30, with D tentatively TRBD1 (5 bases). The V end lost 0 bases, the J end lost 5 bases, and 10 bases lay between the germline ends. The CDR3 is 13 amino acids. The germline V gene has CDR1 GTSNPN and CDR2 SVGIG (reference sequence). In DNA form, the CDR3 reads TGTGCCTGGAGTGTGGGGCAGCTTTATGGCTACACCTTC. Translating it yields CAWSVGQLYGYTF.